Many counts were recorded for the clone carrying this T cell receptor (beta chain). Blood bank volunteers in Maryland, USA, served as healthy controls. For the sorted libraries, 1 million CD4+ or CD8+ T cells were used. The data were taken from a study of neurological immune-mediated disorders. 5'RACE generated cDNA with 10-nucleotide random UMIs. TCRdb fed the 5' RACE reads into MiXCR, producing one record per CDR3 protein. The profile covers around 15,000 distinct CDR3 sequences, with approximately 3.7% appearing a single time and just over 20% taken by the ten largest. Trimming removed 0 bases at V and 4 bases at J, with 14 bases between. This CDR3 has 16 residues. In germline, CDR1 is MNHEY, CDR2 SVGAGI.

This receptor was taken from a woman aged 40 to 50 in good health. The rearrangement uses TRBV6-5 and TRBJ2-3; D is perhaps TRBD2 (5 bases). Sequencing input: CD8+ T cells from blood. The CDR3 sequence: CASSYSGPRGADTQYF. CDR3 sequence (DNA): TGTGCCAGCAGTTACTCTGGGCCTCGGGGAGCAGATACGCAGTATTTT.